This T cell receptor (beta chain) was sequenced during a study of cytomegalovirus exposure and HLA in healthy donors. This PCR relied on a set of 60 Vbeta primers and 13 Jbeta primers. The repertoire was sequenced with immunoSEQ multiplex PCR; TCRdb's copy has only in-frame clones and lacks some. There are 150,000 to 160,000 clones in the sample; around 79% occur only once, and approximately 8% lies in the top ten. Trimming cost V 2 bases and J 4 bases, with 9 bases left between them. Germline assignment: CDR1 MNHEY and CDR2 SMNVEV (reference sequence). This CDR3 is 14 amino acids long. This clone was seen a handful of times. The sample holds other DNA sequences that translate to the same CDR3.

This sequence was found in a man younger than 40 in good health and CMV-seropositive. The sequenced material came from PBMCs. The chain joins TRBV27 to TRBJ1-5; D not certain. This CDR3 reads CASSLNRGNQPQHF. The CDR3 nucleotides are TGTGCCAGCAGTTTAAACCGAGGGAATCAGCCCCAGCATTTT.